The clone carrying this TCR beta chain was counted a single time. The antigen is not known. TCRdb independently ran MiXCR on the 5' RACE reads; one entry per CDR3 protein. The sample lists 700,000 or so distinct CDR3 sequences, around 19% seen once, with over 15% in the top ten. The length of the CDR3 is 14 residues. CDR1 is SGHTA and CDR2 is FQGNSA in the germline V gene. The V gene lost 6 bases and the J gene lost 0 bases, with 12 bases spanning the gap. These data originate in a study of CD8 T cells in ankylosing spondylitis. Notes on the study in general: A TCR beta motif of eight highly homologous variants appeared characteristic of ankylosing spondylitis blood.

The chain joins TRBV7-2 to TRBJ2-7; D possibly corresponds to TRBD2 (6 bases). This clonotype was sampled from a male donor with ankylosing spondylitis. Sequencing used blood, either unsorted or a sorted T cell fraction (not recorded which). The CDR3 DNA reads as TGTGCCAGCAGGCCGAACGGGGGCTCCTACGAGCAGTACTTC. This gives the protein CASRPNGGSYEQYF.